These 4 T cell receptor beta chains share one sample of origin, sequenced in a study of T cells in Graves' hyperthyroidism and ophthalmopathy. TCR beta CDR3 regions were amplified from RNA. The study used the HTBI primer set for a first-round RT-PCR of the TCR CDR3. TCRdb passed the multiplex PCR reads through MiXCR, listing each CDR3 protein once. The table lists some 510,000 distinct CDR3 sequences, around 20% of them singletons. Specimen: blood. The receptors come from a man aged 18 to 29 with Graves' hyperthyroidism.

This clonotype turned up a few times. The J gene is TRBJ1-5, the V gene TRBV11-2; D not certain. Trimming took 2 bases from V and 5 from J, leaving 19 bases between them. Per the germline V gene, CDR1 is SGHAT and CDR2 is FQNNGV. The CDR3 sequence is 17 residues long. DNA of the CDR3: TGTGCCAGCAGCTTAAGCATCCTTCCCGACGGGGATCAGCCCCAGCATTTT. Translated: CASSLSILPDGDQPQHF. Full variable domain (rest looked up from reference TRBV11-2 and TRBJ1-5): EAGVAQSPRYKIIEKRQSVAFWCNPISGHATLYWYQQILGQGPKLLIQFQNNGVVDDSQLPKDRFSAERLKGVDSTLKIQPAKLEDSAVYLCASSLSILPDGDQPQHFGDGTRLSIL.

Many counts were recorded for this clonotype. V gene TRBV28 combines with J gene TRBJ2-7; D unresolved. CDR3 length: 15 amino acids. V was shortened by 8 bases and J by 0 bases, with 17 bases between the two germline ends. The V gene's germline CDR1 is MDHEN and CDR2 SYDVKM. CDR3 DNA: TGTGCCAGCCTCACGATAGGACCGGCCTCCTACGAGCAGTACTTC. Residues: CASLTIGPASYEQYF.

Many counts were recorded for this clonotype. The V gene is TRBV12-3 or TRBV12-4, the J gene TRBJ2-7, with D possibly TRBD1 on 5 matching bases. The germline V and J ends were trimmed by 2 bases and 4 bases, with 9 bases remaining between them. CDR3 length: 13 amino acids. The CDR3 loop reads CASSLLQVYEQYF. The CDR3 coding sequence is TGTGCCAGCAGTTTATTACAGGTTTACGAGCAGTACTTC.

This clonotype was detected a few times. The chain couples TRBV2 to TRBJ1-6; D ambiguous. Germline V lookup: CDR1 SNHLY, CDR2 FYNNEI. V lost 3 bases, J lost 6 bases, and 12 bases lay in between. This CDR3 comprises 15 residues. The CDR3 is CASSERAASNSPLHF. The CDR3 DNA is TGTGCCAGCAGTGAGCGGGCAGCTAGTAATTCACCCCTCCACTTT.